This TCR beta chain is drawn from a study of PD-L1 blockade in urothelial cancer. Study in general: Men with urothelial cancer arising in the bladder made up about 85% of the roughly 29 patients. Peripheral blood specimens exhibited a median yield of around 150,000 T cells.

Some clones are missing from TCRdb's copy, which holds only in-frame ones; the method was immunoSEQ multiplex PCR. The table has about 74,000 clones, roughly 90% seen once. Time point denoted: pretreatment peripheral blood. All patients carried locally advanced or metastatic urothelial carcinoma. Peripheral blood mononuclear cells were collected from every patient before and during treatment, yielding between 1 and 8 samples per patient. Germline trimming cut 2 bases from V and 5 bases from J; bases unmatched to any gene: 8. Germline CDR1 and CDR2: ENHRY and SYGVKD. CDR3 length: 15 amino acids. This chain links TRBV10-3 with TRBJ2-7; TRBD2 agrees at 8 bases. The source was PBMCs, collected around atezolizumab (anti-PD-L1) treatment. This TCR derives from a man aged 65 to 79 with urothelial cancer. CDR3 residues: CAISEQPGLGDEQYF. CDR3 DNA sequence: TGTGCCATCAGTGAGCAACCGGGACTAGGGGACGAGCAGTACTTC.